This T cell receptor (beta chain) was retrieved from a study of control samples from healthy donors and cancer patients. The protocol was immunoSEQ multiplex PCR, while the TCRdb copy is restricted to in-frame clones and leaves out a portion. The table lists 150,000 or so clones, roughly 94% of them singletons, with approximately 6% in the top ten. This clone came up once. The clonotype comes from a man in his forties or fifties in good health. The sample comprised blood.

The CDR3 is CASNWRGGILDTQYF. The DNA for the CDR3 is TGCGCCAGCAACTGGCGGGGGGGGATTTTGGATACGCAGTATTTT. The chain is built from TRBV10-2 and TRBJ2-3, with 9 positions matching TRBD2. Germline loops: CDR1 WSHSY, CDR2 SAAADI. CDR3 length: 15 residues. Germline trimming cut 7 bases from V and 6 bases from J; bases unmatched to any gene: 11.